These 18 T cell receptor beta chains were sequenced from one sample in a study of OX40 agonist ivuxolimab in advanced cancers. Generated by immunoSEQ multiplex PCR, the TCRdb table keeps only in-frame clones and is missing some. The repertoire includes approximately 91,000 clones, roughly 85% of them detected once, and roughly 2.1% sits in the top ten. Sequencing was performed on CD4+ or CD8+ T cells sorted from blood, taken in a trial of the OX40 agonist ivuxolimab. The receptor source for this set is an adult with an advanced solid tumor such as melanoma, head and neck, liver or kidney cancer.

The J gene is TRBJ2-1, the V gene TRBV27; TRBD2 matches 14 bases. CDR3 size: 18 residues. V lost 6 bases and J lost 3; bases outside the gene matches: 10. Germline lookup yields CDR1 MNHEY and CDR2 SMNVEV (reference sequence). The CDR3 loop reads CASSRPGLAGANYNEQFF. In DNA, the CDR3 is TGTGCCAGCAGCCGCCCGGGACTAGCGGGGGCAAACTACAATGAGCAGTTCTTC.

CDR3 sequence reads: CSAFSEKLFF. The CDR3 bases are TGCAGTGCTTTCTCTGAAAAACTGTTTTTT. The chain is built from TRBV20-1 and TRBJ1-4; D gene unclear. Germline V gives CDR1 DFQATT, CDR2 SNEGSKA (reference sequence). The CDR3 has 10 residues. The germline V and J ends were trimmed by 5 bases and 7 bases, with 5 bases remaining between them.

The chain couples TRBV10-3 to TRBJ1-1; D may be TRBD1 (5 bases). In germline, CDR1 is ENHRY, CDR2 SYGVKD. Trimming left V 6 bases short and J 2 bases short, with 10 bases between. The CDR3 spans 13 residues. CDR3 DNA sequence: TGTGCCATCAGCGGACACCCAAACACTGAAGCTTTCTTT. It codes for CAISGHPNTEAFF.

The gene calls are TRBV7-2 and TRBJ2-2, with TRBD2 identical over 7 bases. The CDR3 sequence is 13 residues long. V lost 5 bases to trimming and J lost 7 bases; unmatched junction nucleotides: 4. Per germline, CDR1 SGHTA and CDR2 FQGNSA. The CDR3 region is CASSRTGGGELFF. CDR3 DNA sequence: TGTGCCAGCAGCCGGACGGGGGGCGGGGAGCTGTTTTTT.

V gene TRBV7-9 combines with J gene TRBJ1-3, with a weak D call TRBD1 (5 bases). Germline-derived CDR1 and CDR2 are SEHNR and FQNEAQ (reference sequence). The V gene lost 8 bases and the J gene lost 0 bases, with 14 bases spanning the gap. This CDR3 comprises 15 residues. CDR3 region: CASPAGRASGNTIYF. The CDR3 bases are TGTGCCAGCCCCGCCGGCAGGGCCTCTGGAAACACCATATATTTT.

The V and J genes are TRBV5-1 and TRBJ1-6; 8 positions match TRBD1. The germline V gene encodes CDR1 SGHRS and CDR2 YFSETQ. J lost 5 bases, V lost 4 bases, and 5 bases had no gene match. CDR3 length: 15 amino acids. The CDR3 loop is CASSKGQVDNSPLHF. The CDR3 DNA reads TGCGCCAGCAGCAAGGGACAGGTTGATAATTCACCCCTCCACTTT.

This clone was found a few times. The chain employs TRBV5-1 and TRBJ2-2; 11 nucleotides line up with TRBD1. Per germline, CDR1 SGHRS and CDR2 YFSETQ. The CDR3 sequence is 16 residues long. The junction had 5 bases not matched to a gene; V was cut back by 1 base and J by 6 bases. The CDR3 region is CASSLIGQGAAGELFF. The DNA for the CDR3 is TGCGCCAGCAGCTTGATTGGACAGGGGGCTGCCGGGGAGCTGTTTTTT.

This clone was recorded only once. The V call is TRBV7-9, the J call TRBJ1-2; 7 nucleotides agree with TRBD1. The V gene's germline CDR1 is SEHNR and CDR2 FQNEAQ (reference sequence). V lost 5 bases to trimming and J lost 4 bases; unmatched junction nucleotides: 10. The length of the CDR3 is 15 residues. The CDR3: CASSLHQDRSYGYTF. The DNA of the CDR3 is TGTGCCAGCAGCCTTCATCAGGACAGGTCCTATGGCTACACCTTC.

This chain's CDR3 is CASSLREFPYEQYF. The CDR3 DNA reads TGTGCCAGCAGCTTGCGAGAGTTTCCCTACGAGCAGTACTTC. The rearrangement uses TRBV5-8 and TRBJ2-7, with D unresolved. Per germline, CDR1 SGHTS and CDR2 YDEGEE. This CDR3 is 14 amino acids long. Deletions cut 1 base from V and 2 bases from J, with 10 bases between.

The chain couples TRBV4-1 to TRBJ1-2; no firm D call. V lost 4 bases, J lost 4 bases, and 16 bases lay in between. Germline CDR1 and CDR2: MGHRA and YSYEKL. The CDR3 consists of 15 residues. The CDR3 bases are TGCGCCAGCAGCCGCGGCGGTGAACAGCCCTATGGCTACACCTTC. It codes for CASSRGGEQPYGYTF.

The rearrangement uses TRBV19 and TRBJ1-2; D is unresolved. V was clipped by 5 bases and J by 4 bases, with 11 bases between them. This CDR3 comprises 13 residues. CDR1 and CDR2 (germline): LNHDA, SQIVND (reference sequence). CDR3 region: CASSPGVLYGYTF. CDR3 sequence (DNA): TGTGCCAGTAGTCCCGGGGTCCTCTATGGCTACACCTTC.

This chain joins TRBV5-1 and TRBJ1-1; TRBD1 matches 11 bases. CDR1 is SGHRS, CDR2 YFSETQ, per germline. This CDR3 contains 14 residues. V shed 7 bases and J 6 bases; nucleotides not matched to a gene: 8. The CDR3 DNA reads as TGCGCCAGCTCAAGGACAGGGGGCAAGGCTGAAGCTTTCTTT. This encodes CASSRTGGKAEAFF.

This chain connects TRBV2 to TRBJ1-1; 7 nucleotides align to TRBD1. Per the germline V gene, CDR1 is SNHLY and CDR2 is FYNNEI. With V trimmed by 6 bases and J by 3 bases, 7 bases remained unmatched. The CDR3 sequence is 14 residues long. CDR3 sequence: CASSHRDSYTEAFF. CDR3 in DNA: TGTGCCAGCAGCCACCGGGACAGCTACACTGAAGCTTTCTTT.

The J gene is TRBJ1-1, the V gene TRBV6-5; D gene ambiguous. Germline V gives CDR1 MNHEY, CDR2 SVGAGI. Trimming shortened V by 4 bases and J by 5 bases, and 11 bases separated the two germline ends. CDR3 length equals 13 residues. This CDR3 is CASSFRRGTEAFF. In DNA form, the CDR3 reads TGTGCCAGCAGTTTTCGACGGGGTACTGAAGCTTTCTTT.

This chain connects TRBV10-3 to TRBJ1-5; D possibly corresponds to TRBD1 (5 bases). V lost 0 bases to trimming and J lost 7 bases, with 10 bases between them. Per the germline V gene, CDR1 is ENHRY and CDR2 is SYGVKD. This CDR3 region has 14 residues. The CDR3 protein is CAISESGGSQPQHF. CDR3 DNA sequence: TGTGCCATCAGTGAGTCTGGGGGGAGCCAGCCCCAGCATTTT.

The chain couples TRBV28 to TRBJ1-2; D remains ambiguous. The V gene lost 5 bases and the J gene lost 8 bases, with 12 bases spanning the gap. The CDR3 length is 12 residues. Looked up from germline, CDR1 is MDHEN and CDR2 is SYDVKM. The CDR3 sequence is CASSKGSGGYTF. Here the CDR3 DNA reads TGTGCCAGCAGTAAGGGCAGCGGCGGCTACACCTTC.

The V and J genes are TRBV28 and TRBJ2-1, with D unclear. V was pared by 5 bases and J by 6 bases, with 17 bases between. Germline V gene data show CDR1 as MDHEN and CDR2 as SYDVKM. The CDR3 covers 15 residues. The DNA of the CDR3 is TGTGCCAGCAGTCCTCCTGGGGTAGCTACCAATGAGCAGTTCTTC. Residues: CASSPPGVATNEQFF.

The chain links TRBV5-1 to TRBJ2-2; tentative D call: TRBD2 (6 bases). This CDR3 has 15 residues. The ends were cut back, 5 bases at V and 1 base at J, with 12 bases in the middle. Per germline, CDR1 SGHRS and CDR2 YFSETQ. The CDR3 spells CASSPGGVNTGELFF. The CDR3, as DNA: TGCGCCAGCAGTCCCGGGGGAGTGAACACCGGGGAGCTGTTTTTT.